This T cell receptor beta chain was recorded in a study of T cells in Graves' hyperthyroidism and ophthalmopathy. Amplified TCR beta CDR3 regions came from RNA transcripts. In the first-round RT-PCR of the TCR CDR3, the HTBI primer set was used. MiXCR, applied by TCRdb to the multiplex PCR reads, yields one record per CDR3 protein. The sample has about half a million distinct CDR3 sequences, roughly 23% seen once; the top ten hold about 49%. Germline V CDR1 and CDR2: KGHSH, LQKENI. The length of the CDR3 is 17 residues. With 4 bases clipped from V and 6 bases from J, the junction kept 11 bases outside the gene matches.

This chain connects TRBV18 to TRBJ2-1; 11 bases are a match to TRBD2. The clonotype comes from a woman in her seventies with Graves' ophthalmopathy. The sample consisted of blood. Written as DNA, the CDR3 is TGTGCCAGCTCACTAACCGCACTAGCGGGAGTTGGCAATGAGCAGTTCTTC. This sequence encodes CASSLTALAGVGNEQFF.